The rows below give T cell receptor beta chains drawn from one sample of a study of early T cells in non-severe SARS-CoV-2 infection. TCRdb itself ran the 5' RACE reads through MiXCR, one entry per CDR3 protein. Of 35,000 or so distinct CDR3 sequences in the sample, 5% were seen once. Sequencing used whole blood. The receptors shown here come from an adult who was a healthcare worker with PCR-confirmed SARS-CoV-2 infection or an uninfected control (not recorded which). Both conserved end residues are part of each CDR3. The D gene is left open where the match is weak. The listing skips clone size in some rows; elsewhere it reads once, few, many or a size class.

j_call	cdr3_length	v_call	clone_size	d_call	cdr3_aa	cdr3_nt
TRBJ2-7	15	TRBV7-6	-	TRBD2	CASRPGLAAGSEQYF	TGTGCCAGCAGACCGGGACTAGCGGCGGGTAGCGAGCAGTACTTC
TRBJ2-3	12	TRBV29-1	many	-	CSVEARSGTQYF	TGCAGCGTTGAAGCCCGTTCGGGTACGCAGTATTTT
TRBJ1-3	15	TRBV12-3/TRBV12-4	many	-	CASRPSGANGNTIYF	TGTGCCAGCAGGCCTTCAGGGGCCAATGGAAACACCATATATTTT
TRBJ2-2	11	TRBV6-2/TRBV6-3	many	-	CASSYVGELFF	TGTGCCAGCAGTTACGTGGGGGAGCTGTTTTTT
TRBJ1-4	13	TRBV5-5	many	-	CASSFRSNEKLFF	TGTGCCAGCAGCTTCAGATCCAATGAAAAACTGTTTTTT
TRBJ2-3	14	TRBV6-1	many	-	CASSGAARTDTQYF	TGTGCCAGCAGTGGGGCAGCTCGCACAGATACGCAGTATTTT
TRBJ2-2	14	TRBV14	many	-	CASSQVTVVGELFF	TGTGCCAGCAGCCAAGTCACTGTCGTCGGGGAGCTGTTTTTT
TRBJ2-1	16	TRBV15	few	-	CATSRDYAGAYNEQFF	TGTGCCACCAGCAGAGATTATGCAGGGGCCTACAATGAGCAGTTCTTC
TRBJ2-2	17	TRBV6-2/TRBV6-3	-	TRBD2	CASSPLVSGGDTGELFF	TGTGCCAGCAGTCCTCTCGTAAGCGGGGGCGACACCGGGGAGCTGTTTTTT
TRBJ2-7	15	TRBV7-2	many	-	CASSLSTGRYYEQYF	TGTGCCAGCAGCCTTTCTACGGGCCGCTACTACGAGCAGTACTTC
TRBJ2-1	15	TRBV6-5	-	TRBD2	CASSRAGRGEVEQFF	TGTGCCAGCAGCCGGGCTGGCCGGGGGGAGGTTGAGCAGTTCTTC
TRBJ1-5	16	TRBV5-8	-	-	CASRPRERHSNQPQHF	TGTGCCAGCAGACCCCGGGAACGGCATAGCAATCAGCCCCAGCATTTT
TRBJ1-3	15	TRBV4-3	many	-	CASSQDIWGQNTIYF	TGCGCCAGCAGCCAAGATATATGGGGGCAGAACACCATATATTTT
TRBJ2-5	12	TRBV7-2	many	-	CASSRTWETQYF	TGTGCCAGCAGCCGTACCTGGGAGACCCAGTACTTC
TRBJ1-6	14	TRBV7-9	many	-	CASSLEQYNSPLHF	TGTGCCAGCAGCTTGGAACAGTATAATTCACCCCTCCACTTT
TRBJ2-7	14	TRBV6-1	many	TRBD1	CASSWTGESYEQYF	TGTGCCAGCAGTTGGACAGGGGAAAGCTACGAGCAGTACTTC
TRBJ1-5	13	TRBV12-3/TRBV12-4	many	-	CASSRVENQPQHF	TGTGCCAGCTCTAGGGTAGAGAATCAGCCCCAGCATTTT
TRBJ2-1	16	TRBV11-2	-	TRBD2	CASSLGTSGVVYEQFF	TGTGCCAGCAGCTTGGGGACTAGCGGGGTAGTCTATGAGCAGTTCTTC
TRBJ2-5	14	TRBV9	-	-	CASSVGADQETQYF	TGTGCCAGCAGCGTAGGGGCAGACCAAGAGACCCAGTACTTC
TRBJ1-3	12	TRBV20-1	many	-	CSASGPENTIYF	TGCAGTGCTAGTGGGCCTGAAAACACCATATATTTT
TRBJ1-5	14	TRBV10-2	many	TRBD1	CASRRTGEGQPQHF	TGCGCCAGCAGAAGGACAGGTGAGGGTCAGCCCCAGCATTTT
TRBJ2-1	17	TRBV18	few	-	CASSLTRQGGGYNEQFF	TGTGCCAGCTCACTGACGAGACAGGGAGGAGGCTACAATGAGCAGTTCTTC
TRBJ2-5	15	TRBV28	-	TRBD2	CASSRRGLDRETQYF	TGTGCCAGCAGCCGCCGGGGACTAGACCGAGAGACCCAGTACTTC
TRBJ1-2	13	TRBV7-9	many	-	CASSSGAAYGYTF	TGTGCCAGCAGCTCCGGGGCCGCCTATGGCTACACCTTC
TRBJ2-3	14	TRBV7-7	many	-	CASSPDSLTDTQYF	TGTGCCAGCAGCCCTGACAGCCTCACAGATACGCAGTATTTT
TRBJ2-5	13	TRBV5-1	-	-	CASSFAGQETQYF	TGCGCCAGCAGCTTCGCAGGTCAAGAGACCCAGTACTTC
TRBJ2-3	15	TRBV7-9	many	-	CASSLRDGRTDTQYF	TGTGCCAGCAGCTTAAGGGACGGTCGCACAGATACGCAGTATTTT
TRBJ1-1	9	TRBV12-5	many	-	CASGSRAFF	TGTGCTAGTGGTTCAAGGGCTTTCTTT
TRBJ1-6	14	TRBV4-1	many	-	CASSQGALNSPLHF	TGCGCCAGCAGCCAAGGGGCTCTCAATTCACCCCTCCACTTT
TRBJ2-7	15	TRBV4-3	few	-	CASSQDGRTGYEQYF	TGCGCCAGCAGCCAAGACGGTAGGACTGGATACGAGCAGTACTTC
TRBJ2-1	14	TRBV6-5	few	-	CASRDPGTYNEQFF	TGTGCCAGCAGGGATCCAGGAACCTACAATGAGCAGTTCTTC
TRBJ1-3	14	TRBV15	-	-	CATSSDIWSNTIYF	TGTGCCACCAGCTCAGATATCTGGTCGAACACCATATATTTT
TRBJ2-1	16	TRBV14	many	-	CASSQVRDHPGNEQFF	TGTGCCAGCAGTCAAGTAAGGGATCATCCGGGGAATGAGCAGTTCTTC
TRBJ2-5	14	TRBV15	many	-	CATQTGHGPETQYF	TGTGCCACCCAGACTGGTCATGGTCCCGAGACCCAGTACTTC
TRBJ1-5	15	TRBV5-1	many	-	CASSLDEGMGQPQHF	TGCGCCAGCAGCTTGGACGAGGGGATGGGTCAGCCCCAGCATTTT
TRBJ2-3	15	TRBV2	-	-	CASSEVGHVFDTQYF	TGTGCCAGCAGTGAAGTGGGTCACGTTTTTGATACGCAGTATTTT
TRBJ2-1	12	TRBV19	many	TRBD1	CATGTDYNEQFF	TGTGCCACCGGGACAGACTACAATGAGCAGTTCTTC